The rows below give T cell receptor beta chains drawn from one sample of a study of blood T cells in healthy people across ages. TCRdb passed the 5' RACE reads through MiXCR, listing each CDR3 protein once. The table has around 990,000 distinct CDR3 sequences, roughly a quarter seen once. This sample was shared with a second study, whose subject was T cells of mothers and their children.

The sequenced sample was blood. The receptors were gathered from a girl aged 2 to 10 in good health. Each CDR3 is given with its conserved first and last residue. The order of the fields is clone size, V gene, J gene, D gene, CDR3 DNA, CDR3 protein. D genes are given only for firm matches. For some rows the clone size is stated as once, few or many, or as a class when expanded; others skip it.

clone size: few; V gene: TRBV29-1; J gene: TRBJ2-6; D gene: TRBD1; CDR3 DNA: TGCAGCGTTGGGGGGACAGGCCAATCTGGGGCCAACGTCCTGACTTTC; CDR3 protein: CSVGGTGQSGANVLTF
clone size: few; V gene: TRBV11-3; J gene: TRBJ1-2; D gene: .; CDR3 DNA: TGTGCCTGCAGCTTAGTCTCGACAGATAACTATGGCTACACCTTC; CDR3 protein: CACSLVSTDNYGYTF
clone size: few; V gene: TRBV3-1; J gene: TRBJ1-1; D gene: .; CDR3 DNA: TGTGCCAGCAGCCAAGAACGGGGTATCACTGAAGCTTTCTTT; CDR3 protein: CASSQERGITEAFF
clone size: .; V gene: TRBV3-1; J gene: TRBJ1-2; D gene: .; CDR3 DNA: TGTGCCAGCAGCCAAGAATTGAAATTAGGTGGCTACACCTTC; CDR3 protein: CASSQELKLGGYTF
clone size: few; V gene: TRBV10-3; J gene: TRBJ1-4; D gene: TRBD1; CDR3 DNA: TGTGCCAAGATCGGACAGGGAGGGAATGAAAAACTGTTTTTT; CDR3 protein: CAKIGQGGNEKLFF
clone size: .; V gene: TRBV29-1; J gene: TRBJ1-4; D gene: .; CDR3 DNA: TGCAGCGTTGAGATCGGGTCCGCCAATGAAAAACTGTTTTTT; CDR3 protein: CSVEIGSANEKLFF
clone size: .; V gene: TRBV12-3/TRBV12-4; J gene: TRBJ1-4; D gene: .; CDR3 DNA: TGTGCCAGCAGTCCGCCTTACAGGAGTACTAATGAAAAACTGTTTTTT; CDR3 protein: CASSPPYRSTNEKLFF
clone size: .; V gene: TRBV28; J gene: TRBJ1-2; D gene: .; CDR3 DNA: TGTGCCAGCAGATTGACAGCCGTTTATGGCTACACCTTC; CDR3 protein: CASRLTAVYGYTF
clone size: .; V gene: TRBV19; J gene: TRBJ2-5; D gene: .; CDR3 DNA: TGTGCCAGTAGTATGCTCCTGGGGGGCCAAGAGACCCAGTACTTC; CDR3 protein: CASSMLLGGQETQYF
clone size: few; V gene: TRBV7-9; J gene: TRBJ1-1; D gene: .; CDR3 DNA: TGTGCCAGCAGCTTACCAGGTGAAGGAGTGAACACTGAAGCTTTCTTT; CDR3 protein: CASSLPGEGVNTEAFF
clone size: .; V gene: TRBV4-1; J gene: TRBJ2-4; D gene: TRBD1; CDR3 DNA: TGCGCCAGCAGCCAAGATGGGACAGGGATCATTCAGTACTTC; CDR3 protein: CASSQDGTGIIQYF
clone size: few; V gene: TRBV7-9; J gene: TRBJ2-1; D gene: .; CDR3 DNA: TGTGCCAGCAGCTTGGTACAATTGAATGGGGATGAGCAGTTCTTC; CDR3 protein: CASSLVQLNGDEQFF
clone size: few; V gene: TRBV28; J gene: TRBJ1-1; D gene: .; CDR3 DNA: TGTGCCAGCAGTTTTCCTACGGCGGGCACGAACACTGAAGCTTTCTTT; CDR3 protein: CASSFPTAGTNTEAFF
clone size: few; V gene: TRBV29-1; J gene: TRBJ2-2; D gene: .; CDR3 DNA: TGCAGCGTTGTACTGACCGGGGAGCTGTTTTTT; CDR3 protein: CSVVLTGELFF
clone size: few; V gene: TRBV5-1; J gene: TRBJ2-1; D gene: TRBD1; CDR3 DNA: TGCGCCAGCAGCCGAGACAGGGCCCAAACCTACAATGAGCAGTTCTTC; CDR3 protein: CASSRDRAQTYNEQFF
clone size: few; V gene: TRBV4-2; J gene: TRBJ2-2; D gene: .; CDR3 DNA: TGTGCCAGCAGCCGGGGGTTGGGGAACACCGGGGAGCTGTTTTTT; CDR3 protein: CASSRGLGNTGELFF
clone size: .; V gene: TRBV10-2; J gene: TRBJ2-7; D gene: .; CDR3 DNA: TGCGCCAGCAGTGACAACGACAGGTTTGCCTACTCAAACTCCTACGAGCAGTACTTC; CDR3 protein: CASSDNDRFAYSNSYEQYF
clone size: .; V gene: TRBV11-1; J gene: TRBJ2-5; D gene: .; CDR3 DNA: TGTGCCAGCAGCTTCTCGGCTGAGCTCGGAGATCAAGAGACCCAGTACTTC; CDR3 protein: CASSFSAELGDQETQYF
clone size: .; V gene: TRBV13; J gene: TRBJ2-1; D gene: .; CDR3 DNA: TGTGCCAGCGGCAAAGGGAGGGAGCAGTTCTTC; CDR3 protein: CASGKGREQFF
clone size: .; V gene: TRBV7-8; J gene: TRBJ1-5; D gene: .; CDR3 DNA: TGTGCCAGCTCCCCCTACGACAGCGCCGTCAATCAGCCCCAGCATTTT; CDR3 protein: CASSPYDSAVNQPQHF